This passage covers 27 T cell receptor beta chains from one sample sequenced in a study of blood T cell repertoires in COVID-19. The assay was immunoSEQ multiplex PCR, and TCRdb's table has in-frame clones only and misses some. The top ten hold approximately 2% of the sample, which has about 200,000 clones, approximately 86% seen once. Material: PBMCs or T cells enriched from blood (not recorded which). All receptors derive from a woman in her twenties or thirties who had recovered from COVID-19.

The chain employs TRBV7-6 and TRBJ1-1; tentatively, D is TRBD1 (6 bases). Trimming cost V 5 bases and J 0 bases, with 13 bases left between them. Germline-derived CDR1 and CDR2 are SGHVS and FNYEAQ. This CDR3 contains 15 residues. The CDR3 DNA reads as TGTGCCAGCAGCAAAACAGGGCTACTGAACACTGAAGCTTTCTTT. This encodes CASSKTGLLNTEAFF.

The J gene is TRBJ2-1, the V gene TRBV7-2; possibly TRBD1 for D (5 bases). The CDR3 sequence is 15 residues long. V was pared by 7 bases and J by 2 bases, with 15 bases between. Germline V gene data show CDR1 as SGHTA and CDR2 as FQGNSA. CDR3 region: CASTFSGHPYNEQFF. The CDR3 nucleotides are TGTGCCAGCACTTTTTCCGGACATCCCTACAATGAGCAGTTCTTC.

The chain couples TRBV30 to TRBJ2-7; tentatively, D is TRBD2 (6 bases). CDR3 size: 12 residues. Germline CDR1 and CDR2: GTSNPN and SVGIG (reference sequence). V dropped 2 bases and J dropped 2 bases, with 7 bases sitting between them. The CDR3 DNA reads as TGTGCCTGGAGTTGGGGGGCCTACGAGCAGTACTTC. This sequence encodes CAWSWGAYEQYF.

The genes are TRBV11-3 and TRBJ1-1; 9 bases line up with TRBD1. With 10 bases clipped from V and 1 base from J, the junction kept 16 bases outside the gene matches. The CDR3 is 17 amino acids. CDR1 is SGHNT and CDR2 is YENEEA in the germline V gene. CDR3 amino acids: CAIENRDRAPTNTEAFF. The CDR3 coding sequence is TGTGCCATCGAGAACCGGGACAGGGCTCCCACGAACACTGAAGCTTTCTTT.

The chain carries TRBV12-3 or TRBV12-4 and TRBJ1-2, with a tentative D call TRBD1 (6 bases). Trimming left V 8 bases short and J 8 bases short, with 18 bases between. CDR3 size: 13 residues. DNA of the CDR3: TGTGCCAGCGGTCAGGGGCCCACCGGCGGCTACACCTTC. This encodes CASGQGPTGGYTF.

The chain is built from TRBV18 and TRBJ1-5; possibly TRBD1 for D (6 bases). The V gene lost 6 bases and the J gene lost 8 bases, with 17 bases spanning the gap. The CDR3 is 14 residues long. Germline CDR1 KGHSH, CDR2 LQKENI. CDR3 DNA sequence: TGTGCCAGCTCCCAAGAAGCGAGGGGGAAGCCCCAGCATTTT. This gives the protein CASSQEARGKPQHF. Looking up the rest from reference TRBV18 and TRBJ1-5 gives the full variable domain: NAGVMQNPRHLVRRRGQEARLRCSPMKGHSHVYWYRQLPEEGLKFMVYLQKENIIDESGMPKERFSAEFPKEGPSILRIQQVVRGDSAAYFCASSQEARGKPQHFGDGTRLSIL.

V and J are TRBV6-6 and TRBJ2-7; TRBD1 agrees at 10 bases. CDR1 and CDR2 from the germline V gene are MNHNY and SVGAGI (reference sequence). The CDR3 totals 14 residues. Unmatched junction bases numbered 5, after V lost 6 bases and J lost 3 bases. The CDR3 spells CASRNRDRGYEQYF. The CDR3 DNA sequence: TGTGCCAGCAGAAATAGGGACAGGGGCTACGAGCAGTACTTC.

The chain couples TRBV11-1 to TRBJ1-6; a weak D match, TRBD1 (5 bases). The V and J ends lost 8 bases and 9 bases respectively, with 20 bases between them. This CDR3 region has 15 residues. Germline loops: CDR1 SGHAT, CDR2 FQDESV (reference sequence). The CDR3 DNA sequence: TGTGCCAGCGCCTCCCGGGAGGGGATACGTTCACCCCTCCACTTT. Protein sequence: CASASREGIRSPLHF.

The gene calls are TRBV18 and TRBJ1-6; 10 positions agree with TRBD1. Trimming cost V 10 bases and J 10 bases; bases outside gene matches: 7. Germline CDR1 is KGHSH and CDR2 is LQKENI. The length of the CDR3 is 13 residues. CDR3 sequence (DNA): TGTGCCACCAGAGACAGGGGGCAGTCACCCCTCCACTTT. Its translation is CATRDRGQSPLHF.

The chain combines TRBV7-2 with TRBJ1-5, with 7 bases aligning to TRBD1. V lost 0 bases to trimming and J lost 4 bases; unmatched junction nucleotides: 6. The CDR3 is 16 residues long. Per the germline V gene, CDR1 is SGHTA and CDR2 is FQGNSA. CDR3 nucleotide sequence: TGTGCCAGCAGCTTAGCCTGGGCAGGGGGAAATCAGCCCCAGCATTTT. This translates into CASSLAWAGGNQPQHF.

The V gene is TRBV7-6, the J gene TRBJ1-1, with 8 nucleotides matching TRBD1. J lost 0 bases, V lost 1 base, and 1 base had no gene match. The CDR3 is made up of 15 amino acids. Germline V CDR1 and CDR2: SGHVS, FNYEAQ. As DNA, the CDR3 is TGTGCCAGCAGCTTAGGGGACAGGCTGAACACTGAAGCTTTCTTT. It specifies CASSLGDRLNTEAFF. Full variable domain (rest looked up from reference TRBV7-6 and TRBJ1-1): GAGVSQSPRYKVTKRGQDVALRCDPISGHVSLYWYRQALGQGPEFLTYFNYEAQQDKSGLPNDRFSAERPEGSISTLTIQRTEQRDSAMYRCASSLGDRLNTEAFFGQGTRLTVV.

V is TRBV6-2 or TRBV6-3 and J is TRBJ2-1; 7 bases map to TRBD2. The CDR3 spans 16 residues. Germline CDR1 and CDR2: MNHEY and SVGEGT. The ends lost 0 bases at V and 2 bases at J; junction bases unmatched: 4. CDR3 in amino acids: CASSYSWGGTYNEQFF. The DNA for the CDR3 is TGTGCCAGCAGTTACTCGTGGGGGGGAACCTACAATGAGCAGTTCTTC.

The rearrangement links TRBV3-1 (or the pseudogene TRBV3-2) to TRBJ2-1, with D perhaps matching TRBD2 (5 bases). The CDR3 totals 14 residues. Trimming pared 5 bases from V and 6 bases from J, leaving 14 bases between. CDR1 LGHDT and CDR2 YNNKEL come from the germline V gene (reference sequence). This CDR3 reads CASSWGRESNEQFF. The CDR3 DNA reads TGTGCCAGCAGCTGGGGTAGGGAGTCCAATGAGCAGTTCTTC.

For this clone: Other DNA sequences within the sample encode an identical CDR3. The CDR3 DNA sequence: TGCGCCAGCAGCCAAGTTGCGGGCGGCGATGAGCAGTTCTTC. Its protein product is CASSQVAGGDEQFF. V is TRBV4-3 and J is TRBJ2-1, with a weak D call TRBD2 (5 bases). V was trimmed by 1 base and J by 8 bases, leaving 12 bases between them. CDR3 size: 14 residues. Per the germline V gene, CDR1 is LGHNA and CDR2 is YSLEER.

As concerns this clone: Other DNA sequences in the sample encode the same CDR3. The CDR3 bases are TGTGCCAGCAGTTCAGGCTCTGGAAACACCATATATTTT. Amino acid sequence: CASSSGSGNTIYF. The chain joins TRBV7-9 to TRBJ1-3; D unclear. Germline V gene lookup returns CDR1 SEHNR and CDR2 FQNEAQ (reference sequence). Deletions cut 6 bases from V and 0 bases from J, with 6 bases between. The CDR3 has 13 amino acids.

The chain joins TRBV15 to TRBJ1-5; 9 bases match TRBD1. The CDR3 length is 14 residues. Germline-derived CDR1 and CDR2 are LNHNV and YYDKDF (reference sequence). Trimming cost V 5 bases and J 7 bases; bases outside gene matches: 6. In DNA, the CDR3 is TGTGCCACCAGCGGACAGGGGAGCAGACAGCCCCAGCATTTT. Protein product: CATSGQGSRQPQHF.

This clone was found a few times. The chain couples TRBV5-1 to TRBJ2-2, with D maybe TRBD1 (5 bases). The CDR3 loop spans 14 amino acids. The germline V gene has CDR1 SGHRS and CDR2 YFSETQ. Trimming took off 0 bases at V and 3 bases at J, with 6 bases between the two ends. The CDR3 reads CASSLAGHTGELFF. The DNA for the CDR3 is TGCGCCAGCAGCTTGGCAGGGCACACCGGGGAGCTGTTTTTT.

This clone was recorded only once. The V gene is TRBV6-5, the J gene TRBJ1-2, with 8 positions matching TRBD1. Per germline, CDR1 MNHEY and CDR2 SVGAGI. J was trimmed by 2 bases and V by 6 bases; bases with no gene match: 8. This CDR3 is built from 15 residues. As DNA, the CDR3 is TGTGCCAGCAGCCAGCGCAGACAGGGGAACTATGGCTACACCTTC. This codes for CASSQRRQGNYGYTF.

V usage is TRBV24-1 and J usage is TRBJ1-1; D is perhaps TRBD1 (6 bases). CDR1 and CDR2 from the germline V gene are KGHDR and SFDVKD. Trimming left V 10 bases short and J 1 base short, with 30 bases between. The CDR3 length is 19 residues. CDR3 amino acids: CATGEKKQDSRNPNTEAFF. The CDR3 coding sequence is TGTGCCACTGGGGAAAAAAAACAGGACAGTAGAAACCCGAACACTGAAGCTTTCTTT.

The chain employs TRBV5-4 and TRBJ2-7; TRBD1 matches 8 bases. The CDR3 spans 14 residues. Trimming took 3 bases from V and 0 from J; bases not matched to a gene: 2. CDR1 and CDR2 (germline): SGHNT, YYREEE (reference sequence). CDR3 bases: TGTGCCAGCAGCTCGGGACAGGACTCCTACGAGCAGTACTTC. It translates to CASSSGQDSYEQYF.

This clone was seen a handful of times. This rearrangement joins TRBV5-4 to TRBJ2-2; TRBD2 matches at 11 bases. Per germline, CDR1 SGHNT and CDR2 YYREEE (reference sequence). V shed 4 bases, J shed 1 base, and the junction held 3 bases outside the gene matches. This CDR3 contains 16 residues. CDR3 in DNA: TGTGCCAGCAGCCCGGGACTAGCGGTGAACACCGGGGAGCTGTTTTTT. It specifies CASSPGLAVNTGELFF.

This clone was seen a few times. The chain's CDR3 is CSASPLAGTGQETQYF. The CDR3 region has the DNA TGCAGTGCTAGTCCGCTAGCGGGGACCGGCCAAGAGACCCAGTACTTC. The chain is built from TRBV20-1 and TRBJ2-5; 9 nucleotides align to TRBD2. Germline loops: CDR1 DFQATT, CDR2 SNEGSKA (reference sequence). The CDR3 extends over 16 amino acids. V lost 3 bases and J lost 1; bases outside the gene matches: 9.

The chain joins TRBV14 to TRBJ2-3, with TRBD2 matching over 8 bases. Losses at the gene ends were 3 bases for V and 3 bases for J; bases not matched to a gene: 5. The CDR3 loop spans 15 amino acids. The germline gives CDR1 SGHDN, CDR2 FVKESK. The DNA for the CDR3 is TGTGCCAGCAGCCAGCGGCGGGGGGATACAGATACGCAGTATTTT. It translates to CASSQRRGDTDTQYF.

This clone appeared a few times. The chain employs TRBV30 and TRBJ1-1, with D perhaps TRBD1 (5 bases). Trimming stripped 0 bases from V and 3 bases from J, with 8 bases between. Germline-derived CDR1 and CDR2 are GTSNPN and SVGIG (reference sequence). There are 13 residues in the CDR3. The CDR3 loop reads CAWSVRQYTEAFF. The CDR3 DNA is TGTGCCTGGAGTGTACGACAGTACACTGAAGCTTTCTTT.

This clone came up once. The V and J genes are TRBV11-1 and TRBJ2-1; D not certain. Per the germline V gene, CDR1 is SGHAT and CDR2 is FQDESV (reference sequence). There are 13 residues in the CDR3. The V end was cut by 4 bases, the J end by 3 bases, with 7 bases between. The CDR3 loop reads CASSYVSYNEQFF. The CDR3 bases are TGTGCCAGCAGCTACGTTAGCTACAATGAGCAGTTCTTC.

CDR3 sequence (DNA): TGTGCCAGCAGCAGCTACAGGGCCATGAACACTGAAGCTTTCTTT. Translation: CASSSYRAMNTEAFF. The chain couples TRBV9 to TRBJ1-1, with TRBD1 as a possible D gene (6 bases). The CDR3 contains 15 residues. Germline V gene data show CDR1 as SGDLS and CDR2 as YYNGEE. V lost 4 bases, J lost 0 bases, and 13 bases lay in between.

The rearrangement links TRBV2 to TRBJ2-7, with 12 bases matching TRBD2. V dropped 6 bases and J dropped 5; count of bases not matched to a gene: 11. The CDR3 loop spans 16 amino acids. Germline V gene lookup returns CDR1 SNHLY and CDR2 FYNNEI. CDR3 amino acids: CASSPSLAGGPHEQYF. DNA of the CDR3: TGTGCCAGCAGCCCATCTCTAGCGGGAGGGCCGCACGAGCAGTACTTC.